The 14 T cell receptor beta chains in this list originate from one sample, sequenced in a study of shared clonotypes between healthy human individuals. The assay was immunoSEQ multiplex PCR, and TCRdb's table has in-frame clones only and misses some. The data show about 690,000 clones, with roughly 88% seen just once and about a third held by the top ten. The sequencing input was memory CD8+ T cells from PBMCs. Regarding subset: CD45RO+ cells pooled with CCR7-negative TemRA cells. Source of these receptors: a man between 18 and 29 years old in good health. Some clones in this sample may be carry-over from other donors' samples.

This clone has a handful of counts. This chain links TRBV6-6 with TRBJ2-7, with D possibly called TRBD1 or TRBD2 (5 bases each). V was shortened by 8 bases and J by 0 bases, with 14 bases between the two germline ends. Germline loops: CDR1 MNHNY, CDR2 SVGAGI (reference sequence). This CDR3 comprises 14 residues. DNA for the CDR3: TGTGCCAGCTTAGGGACCGTAAGCTCCTACGAGCAGTACTTC. It specifies CASLGTVSSYEQYF.

The V call is TRBV7-9, the J call TRBJ1-1; D call uncertain. Germline CDR1 SEHNR, CDR2 FQNEAQ (reference sequence). The CDR3 spans 13 residues. The germline V and J ends were trimmed by 1 base and 2 bases, with 5 bases remaining between them. The CDR3 sequence is CASSLERNTEAFF. CDR3 in DNA: TGTGCCAGCAGCTTAGAAAGAAACACTGAAGCTTTCTTT.

The chain combines TRBV7-8 with TRBJ1-6; D is perhaps TRBD1 (5 bases). CDR3 length: 17 residues. Germline CDR1 reads SGHVS; CDR2 reads FQNEAQ. The germline V and J ends were trimmed by 5 bases and 4 bases, with 18 bases remaining between them. The CDR3 DNA is TGTGCCAGCAGCAACACAGGCCTCCTTCCTTATAATTCACCCCTCCACTTT. The encoded protein is CASSNTGLLPYNSPLHF.

The chain joins TRBV9 to TRBJ2-1; 9 nucleotides match TRBD2. The CDR3 length is 15 residues. V was pared by 0 bases and J by 4 bases, with 2 bases of the junction left unmatched. Per the germline V gene, CDR1 is SGDLS and CDR2 is YYNGEE. In DNA form, the CDR3 reads TGTGCCAGCAGCGTAGGCGGGGGGGCTTACAATGAGCAGTTCTTC. Protein product: CASSVGGGAYNEQFF. The entire variable domain, with the rest obtained from reference TRBV9 and TRBJ2-1, is as follows: DSGVTQTPKHLITATGQRVTLRCSPRSGDLSVYWYQQSLDQGLQFLIQYYNGEERAKGNILERFSAQQFPDLHSELNLSSLELGDSALYFCASSVGGGAYNEQFFGPGTRLTVL.

The gene calls are TRBV27 and TRBJ2-3; 14 bases line up with TRBD2. Germline CDR1 and CDR2: MNHEY and SMNVEV (reference sequence). The CDR3 extends over 15 amino acids. With 0 bases clipped from V and 9 bases from J, the junction kept 2 bases outside the gene matches. CDR3: CASSLSRLAGGTQYF. DNA for the CDR3: TGTGCCAGCAGTTTATCTCGACTAGCGGGAGGGACGCAGTATTTT.

The chain employs TRBV7-9 and TRBJ1-2; D is ambiguous. V was cut by 1 base and J by 0 bases, with 9 bases left in between. Per the germline V gene, CDR1 is SEHNR and CDR2 is FQNEAQ (reference sequence). The CDR3 extends over 15 amino acids. The CDR3 DNA reads as TGTGCCAGCAGCTTAGAAGACATTACTAACTATGGCTACACCTTC. It translates to CASSLEDITNYGYTF.

The chain recombines TRBV28 with TRBJ1-1, with D uncertain. V dropped 2 bases and J dropped 2 bases, with 6 bases sitting between them. CDR1 and CDR2 (germline): MDHEN, SYDVKM. The CDR3 runs 13 residues. For the CDR3, the DNA is TGTGCCAGCAGTTTACTCTCCAACACTGAAGCTTTCTTT. This codes for CASSLLSNTEAFF.

The V gene is TRBV25-1, the J gene TRBJ2-3; 10 positions agree with TRBD2. The trim removed 2 bases at V and 3 bases at J, leaving 5 bases unmatched. This CDR3 is 16 amino acids long. Germline CDR1 is MGHDK and CDR2 is SYGVNS. The CDR3 nucleotides read TGTGCCAGCAGTGAAAACAAGCGGGAGGGAACAGATACGCAGTATTTT. It codes for CASSENKREGTDTQYF.

This rearrangement joins TRBV30 to TRBJ2-1, with 12 nucleotides matching TRBD1. The CDR3 consists of 15 residues. Germline V gene sequence: CDR1 GTSNPN, CDR2 SVGIG (reference sequence). V shed 2 bases and J 6 bases; nucleotides not matched to a gene: 5. DNA of the CDR3: TGTGCCTGGAGTTCGGGACAGGGGGCGGCCAATGAGCAGTTCTTC. It codes for CAWSSGQGAANEQFF. Variable domain in full (rest from reference TRBV30 and TRBJ2-1): SQTIHQWPATLVQPVGSPLSLECTVEGTSNPNLYWYRQAAGRGLQLLFYSVGIGQISSEVPQNLSASRPQDRQFILSSKKLLLSDSGFYLCAWSSGQGAANEQFFGPGTRLTVL.

This clone was counted only a few times. The gene calls are TRBV18 and TRBJ1-4; 7 nucleotides match TRBD1. The CDR3 is 16 residues long. With V trimmed by 2 bases and J by 4 bases, 7 bases remained unmatched. Germline-derived CDR1 and CDR2 are KGHSH and LQKENI. The CDR3 coding sequence is TGTGCCAGCTCACCAGCCCGGGACAGTATTAATGAAAAACTGTTTTTT. Translating it yields CASSPARDSINEKLFF.

The chain has TRBV2 and TRBJ1-5; unclear D gene. The V and J ends lost 4 bases and 7 bases respectively, with 17 bases between them. The CDR3 length is 15 residues. Germline assignment: CDR1 SNHLY and CDR2 FYNNEI. CDR3 sequence (DNA): TGTGCCAGCAGTGGGGGTCAGATAATATGGCAGCCCCAGCATTTT. Translated: CASSGGQIIWQPQHF.

The chain is built from TRBV7-3 and TRBJ2-2; D not certain. V was pared by 4 bases and J by 5 bases, with 8 bases between. Looked up from germline, CDR1 is SGHTA and CDR2 is FQGTGA. CDR3 length: 13 residues. The DNA for the CDR3 is TGTGCCAGCAGCTCAATAGGGACCGGGGAGCTGTTTTTT. Encoded protein: CASSSIGTGELFF.

This rearrangement joins TRBV30 to TRBJ2-2; D not resolved. The germline V and J ends were trimmed by 0 bases and 3 bases, with 8 bases remaining between them. Germline CDR1 is GTSNPN and CDR2 is SVGIG (reference sequence). CDR3 length: 14 amino acids. The CDR3 loop reads CAWSVGADTGELFF. The CDR3 DNA follows: TGTGCCTGGAGTGTAGGTGCTGACACCGGGGAGCTGTTTTTT. Using reference TRBV30 and TRBJ2-2 for the parts outside the CDR3, the full variable domain is SQTIHQWPATLVQPVGSPLSLECTVEGTSNPNLYWYRQAAGRGLQLLFYSVGIGQISSEVPQNLSASRPQDRQFILSSKKLLLSDSGFYLCAWSVGADTGELFFGEGSRLTVL.

CDR3 loop: CASSPEGYEQYF. CDR3 nucleotides: TGTGCCAGCAGTCCCGAAGGCTACGAGCAGTACTTC. The V gene is TRBV6-5, the J gene TRBJ2-7, with D unclear. This CDR3 region has 12 residues. Trimming pared 5 bases from V and 3 bases from J, leaving 8 bases between. Germline-derived CDR1 and CDR2 are MNHEY and SVGAGI.